This T cell receptor beta chain was captured in a study of control samples from healthy donors and cancer patients. There are 14 residues in the CDR3. Trimming shortened V by 4 bases and J by 4 bases, and 13 bases separated the two germline ends. Germline CDR1 and CDR2: SNHLY and FYNNEI. In this sample, this clone turned up once. TCRdb's table, derived via immunoSEQ multiplex PCR, lists solely in-frame clones and lacks some. Of about 160,000 clones in the sample, over 90% were seen once. This chain connects TRBV2 to TRBJ1-1; tentatively, D is TRBD1 (6 bases). The sequenced material came from blood. The source of this sequence is a woman between 25 and 40 years old in good health. CDR3 region: CASSAQGKSTEAFF. The CDR3 DNA reads TGTGCCAGCAGTGCCCAGGGGAAGAGCACTGAAGCTTTCTTT.